This TCR beta chain was captured in a study of OX40 agonist ivuxolimab in advanced cancers. At the level of the study: Therapy given before enrollment (anti-PD-1, anti-PD-L1 or anti-CTLA-4) was allowed, and around 40% had some. Whole-study results and caveats: Low normalized T-cell clonal expansion was additionally recorded for some nonresponders.

Collection of blood occurred at baseline, at cycle 4 day 1, and at cycle 7 day 1. A word on this clone: As yet, its antigen is unknown.

Germline CDR1 is SGHRS and CDR2 is YFSETQ. With 0 bases removed from V and 3 bases from J, the gap between germline ends came to 10 bases. The length of the CDR3 is 14 residues. Produced via immunoSEQ multiplex PCR; TCRdb's table is partial and in-frame only. This table has under 50,000 clones, 85% to 90% appearing once. This sequence originates from an adult with an advanced solid tumor such as melanoma, head and neck, liver or kidney cancer. Sequencing used CD4+ or CD8+ T cells sorted from blood, obtained in a trial of the OX40 agonist ivuxolimab. The chain couples TRBV5-1 to TRBJ2-7; TRBD2 is a possible D gene (6 bases). The CDR3 region has the DNA TGCGCCAGCAGCTTGGCGGGACTCGGCTACGAGCAGTACTTC. This encodes CASSLAGLGYEQYF. Using reference TRBV5-1 and TRBJ2-7 for the parts outside the CDR3, the full variable domain is KAGVTQTPRYLIKTRGQQVTLSCSPISGHRSVSWYQQTPGQGLQFLFEYFSETQRNKGNFPGRFSGRQFSNSRSEMNVSTLELGDSALYLCASSLAGLGYEQYFGPGTRLTVT.